This TCR beta chain was found in a study of blood T cell repertoires in COVID-19. Across the whole study: Sites across the United States, Italy and Spain contributed samples from acute and convalescent COVID-19. From T cells, B-cell-depleted T cells, or PBMCs came the material, which was cDNA or gDNA.

Original processing notes: Quantification of nucleated cells was approximated via reference gene primer amplification. The table came from immunoSEQ multiplex PCR; TCRdb's copy has only in-frame clones and leaves some out. Clone size and V and J calls were adopted from that table, with D and trimming inferred from the DNA. Among approximately 50,000 clones listed, approximately 89% were seen once. Per germline, CDR1 SGHRS and CDR2 YFSETQ. Trimming took off 3 bases at V and 0 bases at J, with 12 bases between the two ends. CDR3 length equals 15 residues. J is TRBJ1-1 and V is TRBV5-1; D might be TRBD1 (5 bases). The sequencing input was peripheral blood. The receptor's source is a human donor in a cohort sampled during active COVID-19. The CDR3 region has the DNA TGCGCCAGCAGCTCAAGGACATACATGAACACTGAAGCTTTCTTT. This codes for CASSSRTYMNTEAFF. The full variable domain, rest sourced from reference TRBV5-1 and TRBJ1-1, is KAGVTQTPRYLIKTRGQQVTLSCSPISGHRSVSWYQQTPGQGLQFLFEYFSETQRNKGNFPGRFSGRQFSNSRSEMNVSTLELGDSALYLCASSSRTYMNTEAFFGQGTRLTVV.